The rows below give T cell receptor beta chains drawn from one sample of a study of response to subunit inactivated influenza vaccine. TCRdb re-called the RT-PCR reads with MiXCR, one entry per CDR3 protein. The sample consists of more than 700,000 distinct CDR3 sequences, about 20% of them appearing once. The source material was PBMCs from blood, sampled roughly 5 days after vaccination. The receptors derive from a man aged 50-60 years who received an inactivated influenza vaccine. Each CDR3 is given with its conserved first and last residue. D genes are given only for firm matches. Clone sizes are given selectively: once, few, many, or a class where the clone is expanded.

J: TRBJ2-7
size: .
V: TRBV10-3
D: TRBD1
DNA: TGTGCCATCAGCCCGACAGGGCGATACGAGCAGTACTTC
CDR3: CAISPTGRYEQYF

J: TRBJ2-3
size: few
V: TRBV28
D: .
DNA: TGTGCCAGCGTGGGGTGGGATACGCAGTATTTT
CDR3: CASVGWDTQYF

J: TRBJ2-6
size: few
V: TRBV20-1
D: .
DNA: TGCAGTGCCAAGGGGGCCAACGTCCTGACTTTC
CDR3: CSAKGANVLTF

J: TRBJ1-6
size: .
V: TRBV10-3
D: .
DNA: TGTGCCATCAGAAGGACCCAAGAGTCACCCCTCCACTTT
CDR3: CAIRRTQESPLHF

J: TRBJ2-7
size: few
V: TRBV2
D: .
DNA: TGTGCCAGCAGGGCAGAACTATCCTATTACGAGCAGTACTTC
CDR3: CASRAELSYYEQYF

J: TRBJ1-4
size: few
V: TRBV11-2
D: .
DNA: TGTGCCAGCAGCTTAGTGGGTCGGATTGATAATGAAAAACTGTTTTTT
CDR3: CASSLVGRIDNEKLFF

J: TRBJ1-1
size: many
V: TRBV4-3
D: .
DNA: TGCGCCAGCAGCCAAGATTCCGCAGGCTACACTGAAGCTTTCTTT
CDR3: CASSQDSAGYTEAFF

J: TRBJ2-7
size: .
V: TRBV6-2/TRBV6-3
D: TRBD1
DNA: TGTGCCAGCAGTTACTGGACAGGGCAAGGCTACGAGCAGTACTTC
CDR3: CASSYWTGQGYEQYF

J: TRBJ2-7
size: many
V: TRBV4-2
D: .
DNA: TGTGCCAGCAGCCAAGAAGGGGACCCGAGCGACGAGCAGTACTTC
CDR3: CASSQEGDPSDEQYF

J: TRBJ2-3
size: .
V: TRBV20-1
D: .
DNA: TGCAGTGCTAGAGATCTTGTGGGGGGCCGTGATACGCAGTATTTT
CDR3: CSARDLVGGRDTQYF

J: TRBJ2-7
size: few
V: TRBV28
D: TRBD1
DNA: TGTGCCAGCAGATCGGGACAGTCTCTAAGTTACGAGCAGTACTTC
CDR3: CASRSGQSLSYEQYF

J: TRBJ2-3
size: few
V: TRBV20-1
D: .
DNA: TGCAGTGCTAGAAAAGCGGATAACCCCACAGATACGCAGTATTTT
CDR3: CSARKADNPTDTQYF

J: TRBJ2-3
size: .
V: TRBV20-1
D: TRBD1
DNA: TGCAGTGCCCTTCCGGGACAGAGAGCAGATACGCAGTATTTT
CDR3: CSALPGQRADTQYF

J: TRBJ2-1
size: .
V: TRBV7-9
D: .
DNA: TGTGCCAGCAGCACCGTGGGGAATGAGCAGTTCTTC
CDR3: CASSTVGNEQFF

J: TRBJ2-5
size: few
V: TRBV12-3/TRBV12-4
D: .
DNA: TGTGCCAGCAGTTTTAAGGCCCAAGAGACCCAGTACTTC
CDR3: CASSFKAQETQYF

J: TRBJ1-1
size: .
V: TRBV18
D: TRBD1
DNA: TGTGCCAGCACTGACAGGGAGGACACTGAAGCTTTCTTT
CDR3: CASTDREDTEAFF

J: TRBJ2-1
size: few
V: TRBV7-9
D: TRBD2
DNA: TGTGCCAGCAAGACTAGCGGAAACAATGAGCAGTTCTTC
CDR3: CASKTSGNNEQFF

J: TRBJ1-2
size: few
V: TRBV5-1
D: .
DNA: TGCGCCAGCAGCTTGGGGGCAGGACTTAACTATGGCTACACCTTC
CDR3: CASSLGAGLNYGYTF

J: TRBJ1-5
size: few
V: TRBV20-1
D: .
DNA: TGCAGTGCTAGAATTGGGTCCCCCAATCAGCCCCAGCATTTT
CDR3: CSARIGSPNQPQHF

J: TRBJ2-1
size: .
V: TRBV11-2
D: TRBD2
DNA: TGTGCCAGCAGCTTAATGGTTAGCGGGGGGGATTACAATGAGCAGTTCTTC
CDR3: CASSLMVSGGDYNEQFF

J: TRBJ1-6
size: .
V: TRBV15
D: .
DNA: TGTGCCACCCGAACGATGGGGGATGGCATTTCACCCCTCCACTTT
CDR3: CATRTMGDGISPLHF

J: TRBJ2-5
size: .
V: TRBV10-3
D: .
DNA: TGTGCCATCAGTGAGGGGGGTCAGGACGGGACCCAGTACTTC
CDR3: CAISEGGQDGTQYF

J: TRBJ2-1
size: many
V: TRBV6-1
D: TRBD2
DNA: TGTGCCAGCAGCCCGGGACTAGCGGGAGTTAATGAGCAGTTCTTC
CDR3: CASSPGLAGVNEQFF

J: TRBJ1-5
size: .
V: TRBV27
D: .
DNA: TGTGCCAGCAGTTGGGCAGCTAGCAATCAGCCCCAGCATTTT
CDR3: CASSWAASNQPQHF

J: TRBJ1-2
size: .
V: TRBV4-2
D: .
DNA: TGTGCCAGCAGCCAAGGACCGCCCGGTGGCTACACCTTC
CDR3: CASSQGPPGGYTF

J: TRBJ2-5
size: .
V: TRBV29-1
D: .
DNA: TGCAGCGTTTTCGGGGGAGCTAAGGAGACCCAGTACTTC
CDR3: CSVFGGAKETQYF

J: TRBJ1-1
size: few
V: TRBV28
D: .
DNA: TGTGCCAGCACCCGATTCAACACTGAAGCTTTCTTT
CDR3: CASTRFNTEAFF

J: TRBJ2-5
size: .
V: TRBV28
D: TRBD1
DNA: TGTGCCAGCAGTAAGCCCGGGACAGGGGATTATGAGACCCAGTACTTC
CDR3: CASSKPGTGDYETQYF

J: TRBJ2-3
size: .
V: TRBV4-2
D: TRBD1
DNA: TGTGCCAGCAGCCATTATGGACAGGGAGTGAGGAATACGCAGTATTTT
CDR3: CASSHYGQGVRNTQYF

J: TRBJ1-6
size: .
V: TRBV6-1
D: .
DNA: TGTGCCAGCAGTGAACGTCCCTTATGGAATTCACCCCTCCACTTT
CDR3: CASSERPLWNSPLHF